The source of this T cell receptor beta chain is a study of molecular identifiers for immune sequencing clone quantification. Library preparation followed earlier protocols using designated TCR primers. In TCRdb, the PCR reads were re-called with MiXCR into one record per CDR3 protein. This sample has more than 50,000 distinct CDR3 sequences, with around a fifth found just once. The authors gated naive CD8 T cells as CD8+CD4-CCR7+CD45RA+ for sorting. V trimming: 8 bases; J trimming: 8 bases; junction bases outside the gene matches: 7. CDR3 length equals 13 residues. This sequence was found in a human donor in good health. Some libraries in this study had Jurkat cell RNA spiked in. V is TRBV5-3 and J is TRBJ2-1; TRBD2 matches at 10 bases. TRBV5-3 is an open reading frame whose function is uncertain. The source material was naive CD8+ T cells from blood, with Jurkat cell RNA spiked in. Described subset: FACS-sorted CD8+CD4-CCR7+CD45RA+ naive T cells. In DNA, the CDR3 is TGTGCCAGCAGCCACGGGACTAGCGATGAGCAGTTCTTC. Protein product: CASSHGTSDEQFF.